A selection of T cell receptor beta chains follows, all from one sample in a study of response to subunit inactivated influenza vaccine. From the RT-PCR reads, TCRdb called clonotypes with MiXCR, one entry per CDR3 protein. In the table there are 450,000 to 600,000 distinct CDR3 sequences, approximately 7.7% of which are singletons. This specimen consisted of PBMCs from blood, obtained 23 to 25 months after vaccination. The receptors derive from a man aged 50-75 years who received an inactivated influenza vaccine. Both conserved end residues are part of each CDR3. A D gene is named only where the DNA matches it firmly. Clone size appears in some rows only: once, few, many, or a class for an expanded clone.

j_call d_call clone_size v_call cdr3_nt cdr3_aa
TRBJ2-7 . few TRBV10-3 TGTGCCATCAGTGCATCAGGGGGGACCTACGAGCAGTACTTC CAISASGGTYEQYF
TRBJ2-1 . many TRBV18 TGTGCCAGCTCACCACAGTCCTACAATGAGCAGTTCTTC CASSPQSYNEQFF
TRBJ2-7 TRBD2 . TRBV20-1 TGCAGTGCTATAGGACTAGAAAACTACGAGCAGTACTTC CSAIGLENYEQYF
TRBJ2-3 . . TRBV14 TGTGCCAGCAGGCTCAGTAGCACAGATACGCAGTATTTT CASRLSSTDTQYF
TRBJ1-1 . . TRBV27 TGTGCCAGCAGTCGGACACTGAACACTGAAGCTTTCTTT CASSRTLNTEAFF
TRBJ2-5 . many TRBV2 TGTGCCAGCACTCTAGGAGGGATGATTCAAGAGACCCAGTACTTC CASTLGGMIQETQYF
TRBJ2-3 TRBD2 . TRBV9 TGTGCCAGCAGCGTACCTAGCGGGGACACAGATACGCAGTATTTT CASSVPSGDTDTQYF
TRBJ2-4 . many TRBV11-1 TGTGCCAGCAGCCTCTTGGATACGCAAAACATTCAGTACTTC CASSLLDTQNIQYF
TRBJ2-5 TRBD1 many TRBV3-1 TGTGCCAGCAGCCAAGATTGGACCAGGGGGATGGAGACCCAGTACTTC CASSQDWTRGMETQYF
TRBJ2-5 . few TRBV10-3 TGTGCCATCAAGAAGGAGGAGACCCAGTACTTC CAIKKEETQYF
TRBJ2-3 TRBD2 few TRBV5-1 TGCGCCAGCAGCCTGGGGACTAGCGGGAGGACTAGCACAGATACGCAGTATTTT CASSLGTSGRTSTDTQYF
TRBJ2-1 TRBD2 . TRBV18 TGTGCCAGCTGTACTAGCGGGAGTGTGTTTAGTGAGCAGTTCTTC CASCTSGSVFSEQFF
TRBJ1-1 . few TRBV6-2/TRBV6-3 TGTGCCAGCGGGTCAAGCATGAACACTGAAGCTTTCTTT CASGSSMNTEAFF
TRBJ2-5 TRBD2 many TRBV20-1 TGCAGTGCTAGAGTGGGTAGCGGGAGTTTAGGTGACCAGTACTTC CSARVGSGSLGDQYF
TRBJ2-1 . few TRBV7-9 TGTGCCAGCATCAATCCCCCCTGGCAGGGGAGCAATGAGCAGTTCTTC CASINPPWQGSNEQFF
TRBJ2-1 . few TRBV20-1 TGCAGTGCTCACCCTTTACAGGGCTACAATGAGCAGTTCTTC CSAHPLQGYNEQFF
TRBJ2-2 TRBD2 few TRBV4-2 TGTGCCAGCAGGCAGCTAGCGGGGGGGCCGGACACCGGGGAGCTGTTTTTT CASRQLAGGPDTGELFF
TRBJ2-7 . many TRBV3-1 TGTGCCAGCAGCCATCTCACCAGTGGTCACGAGCAGTACTTC CASSHLTSGHEQYF
TRBJ2-2 . many TRBV7-7 TGTGCTAGCAGTAGCCTTCCGAACACCGGGGAGCTGTTTTTT CASSSLPNTGELFF
TRBJ1-1 . few TRBV19 TGTGCCAGTAGACGGCAGAACATGAACACTGAAGCTTTCTTT CASRRQNMNTEAFF
TRBJ2-7 TRBD1 few TRBV10-3 TGTGCCATCAGTGAAGCAGGGGGCGACGAGCAGTACTTC CAISEAGGDEQYF
TRBJ2-5 . few TRBV7-9 TGTGCCAGCGCCCCAGGTGGAAGGGGTCAAGAGACCCAGTACTTC CASAPGGRGQETQYF